A selection of T cell receptor beta chains follows, all from one sample in a study of CD39 and CD103 CD8 tumor-infiltrating T cells. Generated by immunoSEQ multiplex PCR, the TCRdb table keeps only in-frame clones and is missing some. Here the sample spans 15,000 to 20,000 clones, approximately 90% being singletons. The sequenced material came from CD8+ T cells sorted from blood. The receptors come from a human donor with head and neck squamous cell carcinoma. CDR3s include the opening cysteine and the closing phenylalanine or tryptophan. Each record gives: V gene, D gene, J gene, CDR3 length, clone size, CDR3 protein, CDR3 DNA. A D gene is named only where the DNA matches it firmly. For some rows the clone size is stated as once, few or many, or as a class when expanded; others skip it.

V gene: TRBV27
D gene: .
J gene: TRBJ1-2
CDR3 length: 13
clone size: .
CDR3 protein: CASSLGRNYGYTF
CDR3 DNA: TGTGCCAGCTCGTTAGGCCGAAACTATGGCTACACCTTC

V gene: TRBV6-6
D gene: .
J gene: TRBJ1-5
CDR3 length: 13
clone size: .
CDR3 protein: CASSRDTYQPQHF
CDR3 DNA: TGTGCCAGCAGTCGGGACACTTATCAGCCCCAGCATTTT

V gene: TRBV27
D gene: .
J gene: TRBJ2-2
CDR3 length: 12
clone size: once
CDR3 protein: CASSLFTGELFF
CDR3 DNA: TGTGCCAGCAGTTTATTCACCGGGGAGCTGTTTTTT

V gene: TRBV18
D gene: .
J gene: TRBJ2-5
CDR3 length: 13
clone size: .
CDR3 protein: CASSPTGSETQYF
CDR3 DNA: TGTGCCAGCTCACCCACAGGGTCCGAGACCCAGTACTTC

V gene: TRBV10-2
D gene: .
J gene: TRBJ1-4
CDR3 length: 17
clone size: .
CDR3 protein: CASSDPRTGPYGEKLFF
CDR3 DNA: TGCGCCAGCAGTGACCCCCGTACGGGCCCCTACGGGGAAAAACTGTTTTTT

V gene: TRBV7-6
D gene: .
J gene: TRBJ2-7
CDR3 length: 13
clone size: .
CDR3 protein: CASSDTGYNEQYF
CDR3 DNA: TGTGCCAGCAGCGACACTGGTTATAACGAGCAGTACTTC

V gene: TRBV6-5
D gene: .
J gene: TRBJ1-3
CDR3 length: 15
clone size: .
CDR3 protein: CASRTAEISGNTIYF
CDR3 DNA: TGTGCCAGCCGGACAGCCGAGATCTCTGGAAACACCATATATTTT

V gene: TRBV2
D gene: .
J gene: TRBJ1-5
CDR3 length: 13
clone size: .
CDR3 protein: CASRGFSYQPQHF
CDR3 DNA: TGTGCCAGCAGGGGGTTCTCGTATCAGCCCCAGCATTTT

V gene: TRBV4-1
D gene: TRBD1
J gene: TRBJ1-5
CDR3 length: 15
clone size: .
CDR3 protein: CASSHDRGSSQPQHF
CDR3 DNA: TGCGCCAGCAGCCACGACAGGGGAAGTAGTCAGCCCCAGCATTTT

V gene: TRBV7-8
D gene: TRBD1
J gene: TRBJ1-2
CDR3 length: 14
clone size: .
CDR3 protein: CASSSGQGNYGYTF
CDR3 DNA: TGTGCCAGCAGCTCGGGACAGGGGAACTATGGCTACACCTTC

V gene: TRBV29-1
D gene: .
J gene: TRBJ2-3
CDR3 length: 12
clone size: .
CDR3 protein: CSVDIETDTQYF
CDR3 DNA: TGCAGCGTTGATATCGAGACAGATACGCAGTATTTT

V gene: TRBV19
D gene: .
J gene: TRBJ2-7
CDR3 length: 13
clone size: .
CDR3 protein: CASSATGGYEQYF
CDR3 DNA: TGTGCCAGTTCAGCGACAGGCGGCTACGAGCAGTACTTC

V gene: TRBV29-1
D gene: .
J gene: TRBJ2-3
CDR3 length: 10
clone size: .
CDR3 protein: CSVEADTQYF
CDR3 DNA: TGCAGCGTTGAAGCGGATACGCAGTATTTT

V gene: TRBV5-6
D gene: TRBD1
J gene: TRBJ1-6
CDR3 length: 15
clone size: .
CDR3 protein: CASSLGAGGPAPLHF
CDR3 DNA: TGTGCCAGCAGCTTGGGGGCAGGGGGCCCGGCACCCCTCCACTTT

V gene: TRBV6-5
D gene: TRBD1
J gene: TRBJ1-1
CDR3 length: 13
clone size: .
CDR3 protein: CASRQGAGTEAFF
CDR3 DNA: TGTGCCAGCAGACAGGGGGCTGGCACTGAAGCTTTCTTT

V gene: TRBV28
D gene: TRBD1
J gene: TRBJ1-5
CDR3 length: 15
clone size: .
CDR3 protein: CASDRAVYSNQPQHF
CDR3 DNA: TGTGCCAGCGACAGGGCGGTTTATAGCAATCAGCCCCAGCATTTT

V gene: TRBV4-1
D gene: .
J gene: TRBJ1-1
CDR3 length: 15
clone size: few
CDR3 protein: CASSQGVPQATEAFF
CDR3 DNA: TGCGCCAGCAGCCAAGGAGTCCCGCAGGCCACTGAAGCTTTCTTT

V gene: TRBV27
D gene: TRBD1
J gene: TRBJ2-1
CDR3 length: 16
clone size: .
CDR3 protein: CASCTSGTGGFDEQFF
CDR3 DNA: TGTGCCAGCTGCACGAGCGGGACAGGGGGCTTCGATGAGCAGTTCTTC

V gene: TRBV25-1
D gene: .
J gene: TRBJ1-6
CDR3 length: 15
clone size: .
CDR3 protein: CASTDGSSYNSPLHF
CDR3 DNA: TGTGCCAGCACCGACGGGAGCTCCTATAATTCACCCCTCCACTTT

V gene: TRBV19
D gene: .
J gene: TRBJ1-5
CDR3 length: 11
clone size: .
CDR3 protein: CASSIGQPQHF
CDR3 DNA: TGTGCCAGTAGTATAGGTCAGCCCCAGCATTTT

V gene: TRBV28
D gene: TRBD1
J gene: TRBJ2-5
CDR3 length: 16
clone size: .
CDR3 protein: CASSFLGQGRPETQYF
CDR3 DNA: TGTGCCAGCAGTTTTCTGGGACAGGGGAGGCCAGAGACCCAGTACTTC

V gene: TRBV13
D gene: .
J gene: TRBJ2-5
CDR3 length: 14
clone size: .
CDR3 protein: CASSVQGSGETQYF
CDR3 DNA: TGTGCCAGCAGCGTGCAGGGGTCGGGGGAGACCCAGTACTTC

V gene: TRBV6-1
D gene: .
J gene: TRBJ1-5
CDR3 length: 15
clone size: .
CDR3 protein: CASSVTAYSNQPQHF
CDR3 DNA: TGTGCCAGCAGTGTTACAGCTTATAGCAATCAGCCCCAGCATTTT

V gene: TRBV11-2
D gene: .
J gene: TRBJ2-7
CDR3 length: 15
clone size: .
CDR3 protein: CASSPEGSFGNEQYF
CDR3 DNA: TGTGCCAGCAGCCCTGAAGGCAGTTTCGGTAACGAGCAGTACTTC

V gene: TRBV29-1
D gene: .
J gene: TRBJ1-2
CDR3 length: 16
clone size: once
CDR3 protein: CSVVKETNRVNYGYTF
CDR3 DNA: TGCAGCGTTGTTAAGGAGACAAACAGGGTAAACTATGGCTACACCTTC

V gene: TRBV5-1
D gene: TRBD1
J gene: TRBJ1-2
CDR3 length: 13
clone size: .
CDR3 protein: CASSQKDRAGYTF
CDR3 DNA: TGCGCCAGCAGCCAGAAGGACAGGGCTGGCTACACCTTC